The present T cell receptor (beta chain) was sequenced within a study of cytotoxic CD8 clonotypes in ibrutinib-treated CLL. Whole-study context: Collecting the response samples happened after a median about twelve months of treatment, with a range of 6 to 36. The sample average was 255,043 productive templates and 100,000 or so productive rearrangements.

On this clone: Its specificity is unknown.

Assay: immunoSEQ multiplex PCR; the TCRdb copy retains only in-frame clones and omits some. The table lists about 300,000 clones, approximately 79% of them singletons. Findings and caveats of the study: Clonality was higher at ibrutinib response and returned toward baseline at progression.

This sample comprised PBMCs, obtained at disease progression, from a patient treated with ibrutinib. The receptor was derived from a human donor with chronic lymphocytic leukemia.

For the CDR3, the DNA is TGCGCCAGCAGCCTAAGGACTAGCGGGCGAAACCACAATGAGCAGTTCTTC. Protein sequence: CASSLRTSGRNHNEQFF. The chain employs TRBV5-1 and TRBJ2-1, with TRBD2 matching over 11 bases. J gave up 5 bases and V 4 bases, and 11 bases lay outside the gene matches. This CDR3 has 17 amino acids. Germline V gene data show CDR1 as SGHRS and CDR2 as YFSETQ.